This record looks at one T cell receptor beta chain sequence and its context. One end of the junction does not line up with germline, which may come from a read error. Germline V gene data show CDR1 as LGHNA and CDR2 as YNFKEQ. This CDR3 is 15 amino acids long. The sample is drawn from a study of blood T cell repertoires in COVID-19. For the study at large: Sites across the United States, Italy and Spain contributed samples from acute and convalescent COVID-19. PBMCs, B-cell-depleted T cells, or T cells provided the cDNA or gDNA that made up the material.

Original analysis: Amplification of reference gene primers provided the estimated nucleated cell counts. Clones were sequenced by immunoSEQ multiplex PCR, and TCRdb holds only the in-frame ones, with some missing. The DNA gave D and trimming, while V, J and clone size come from that table. The sample shows under 100,000 clones, approximately 88% of them seen only once. The sample taken for sequencing was peripheral blood. The chain uses TRBV4-2 and TRBJ1-2; 10 bases fit TRBD1. The sequence was collected from a woman aged 70-85 years with acute or convalescent COVID-19. This chain's CDR3 is CASSQSTPGQGSYAF. CDR3 coding DNA: TGTGCCAGCAGCCAATCGACGCCGGGACAGGGGTCTTATGCCTTC.